This is a list of T cell receptor beta chains from one sample in a study of blood T cell repertoires in COVID-19. Profiled with immunoSEQ multiplex PCR; TCRdb holds only in-frame clones, not every one. This repertoire shows approximately 100,000 clones, 70% to 85% found once; its top ten account for 17%. Sample: peripheral blood. These receptors came from a woman aged 55 to 70 with acute or convalescent COVID-19. Both conserved end residues are part of each CDR3. Where a row states a size, it is once, few, many or the class of an expanded clone; other rows omit it.

V: TRBV2
size: once
J: TRBJ2-2
length: 14
CDR3: CASSLGVNTGELFF

V: TRBV29-1
size: NA
J: TRBJ1-4
length: 13
CDR3: CSVDGATNEKLFF

V: TRBV18
size: NA
J: TRBJ1-3
length: 15
CDR3: CASSAGTGSGNTIYF

V: TRBV2
size: NA
J: TRBJ2-2
length: 17
CDR3: CASSDLVAFTNTGELFF

V: TRBV27
size: NA
J: TRBJ1-5
length: 15
CDR3: CASSLSGGSNQPQHF

V: TRBV30
size: NA
J: TRBJ2-1
length: 14
CDR3: CAWTTGGWADEQFF

V: TRBV27
size: NA
J: TRBJ1-5
length: 15
CDR3: CASSLFQGSNQPQHF

V: TRBV5-1
size: NA
J: TRBJ1-4
length: 14
CDR3: CASSETLLNEKLFF

V: TRBV9
size: NA
J: TRBJ2-7
length: 14
CDR3: CASSRTVIPYEQYF

V: TRBV28
size: NA
J: TRBJ2-5
length: 16
CDR3: CASSFSAGGSQETQYF

V: TRBV7-2
size: NA
J: TRBJ1-5
length: 15
CDR3: CASSRQGGGGMAQHF

V: TRBV7-8
size: NA
J: TRBJ2-3
length: 19
CDR3: CASSLALAGGHLSTDTQYF

V: TRBV2
size: NA
J: TRBJ1-1
length: 14
CDR3: CASSDNRGKTEAFF

V: TRBV6-5
size: NA
J: TRBJ2-3
length: 14
CDR3: CASRNSGNSDTQYF

V: TRBV18
size: NA
J: TRBJ1-5
length: 13
CDR3: CASSPGQDQPQHF

V: TRBV18
size: NA
J: TRBJ1-2
length: 12
CDR3: CASSLDRAGYTF

V: TRBV6-6
size: NA
J: TRBJ1-5
length: 15
CDR3: CASSGQGGLGQPQHF

V: TRBV28
size: once
J: TRBJ1-2
length: 13
CDR3: CASSSDTFYGYTF

V: TRBV7-3
size: NA
J: TRBJ2-2
length: 16
CDR3: CASCPGGGGNTGELFF

V: TRBV4-1
size: NA
J: TRBJ2-1
length: 15
CDR3: CASSPSGAPISEQFF

V: TRBV5-5
size: few
J: TRBJ2-7
length: 15
CDR3: CASSLMGTGTNEQYF